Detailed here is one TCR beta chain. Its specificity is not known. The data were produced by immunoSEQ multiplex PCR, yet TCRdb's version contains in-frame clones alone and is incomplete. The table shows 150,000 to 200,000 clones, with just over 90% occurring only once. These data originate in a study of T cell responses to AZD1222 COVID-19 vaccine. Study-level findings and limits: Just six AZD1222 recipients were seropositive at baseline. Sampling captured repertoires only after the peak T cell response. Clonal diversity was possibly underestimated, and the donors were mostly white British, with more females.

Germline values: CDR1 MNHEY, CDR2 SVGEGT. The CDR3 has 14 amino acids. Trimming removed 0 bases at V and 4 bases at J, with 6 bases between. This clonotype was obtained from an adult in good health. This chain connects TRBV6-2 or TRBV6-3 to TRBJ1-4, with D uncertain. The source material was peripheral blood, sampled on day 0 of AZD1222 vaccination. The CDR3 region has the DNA TGTGCCAGCAGTTACTCGGCAGTTAATGAAAAACTGTTTTTT. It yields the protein CASSYSAVNEKLFF.